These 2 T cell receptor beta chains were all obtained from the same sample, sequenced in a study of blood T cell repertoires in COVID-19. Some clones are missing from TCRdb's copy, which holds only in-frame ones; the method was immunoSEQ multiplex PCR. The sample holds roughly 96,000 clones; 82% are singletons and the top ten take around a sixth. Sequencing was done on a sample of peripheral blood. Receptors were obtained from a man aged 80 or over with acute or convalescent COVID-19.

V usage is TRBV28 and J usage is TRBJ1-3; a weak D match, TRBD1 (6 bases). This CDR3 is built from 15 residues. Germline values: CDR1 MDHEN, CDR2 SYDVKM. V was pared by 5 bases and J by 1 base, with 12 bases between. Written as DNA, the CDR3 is TGTGCCAGCAGTCCCACCACAGGGTCTGGAAACACCATATATTTT. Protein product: CASSPTTGSGNTIYF. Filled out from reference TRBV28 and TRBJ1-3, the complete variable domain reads DVKVTQSSRYLVKRTGEKVFLECVQDMDHENMFWYRQDPGLGLRLIYFSYDVKMKEKGDIPEGYSVSREKKERFSLILESASTNQTSMYLCASSPTTGSGNTIYFGEGSWLTVV.

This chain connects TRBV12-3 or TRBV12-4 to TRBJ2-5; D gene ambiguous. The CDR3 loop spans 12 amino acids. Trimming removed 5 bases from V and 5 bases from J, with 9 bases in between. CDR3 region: CASSPHGETQYF. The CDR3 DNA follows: TGTGCCAGCAGTCCCCACGGGGAGACCCAGTACTTC.